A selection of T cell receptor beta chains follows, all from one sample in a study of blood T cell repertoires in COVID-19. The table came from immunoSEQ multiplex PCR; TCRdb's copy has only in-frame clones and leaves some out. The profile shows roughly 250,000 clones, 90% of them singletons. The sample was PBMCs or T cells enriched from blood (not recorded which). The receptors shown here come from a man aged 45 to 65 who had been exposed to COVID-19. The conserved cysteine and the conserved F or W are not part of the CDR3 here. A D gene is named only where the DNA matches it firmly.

ASSPPSGVYNEQF TRBJ2-1 - TRBV18
ASSGQRGGGDTQY TRBJ2-3 TRBD2 TRBV2
ASRPVGGAYNEQF TRBJ2-1 - TRBV13
ASSPGLAGGTTDTQY TRBJ2-3 TRBD2 TRBV5-1
ASGRGSTEAF TRBJ1-1 - TRBV28
ASSLGTGLGGYT TRBJ1-2 TRBD1 TRBV5-8
ASSLGTGGLETQY TRBJ2-5 TRBD1 TRBV7-2
ASSEPGTAYEQY TRBJ2-7 TRBD1 TRBV6-1
ASSLGTSGNTIY TRBJ1-3 - TRBV7-3
ASSDRARYGYT TRBJ1-2 - TRBV2
SVDGQYNEQF TRBJ2-1 - TRBV29-1
ASSLWDRGRLML TRBJ2-1 TRBD1 TRBV27
ASSYTGAPGNTIY TRBJ1-3 TRBD1 TRBV11-2
ASSRLPLRTEPYEQY TRBJ2-7 - TRBV19
ATDGTGRSTDTQY TRBJ2-3 TRBD1 TRBV28
AWAPLWRGTDTQY TRBJ2-3 TRBD2 TRBV30
ATSDPTERANEQF TRBJ2-1 - TRBV24-1
ASSPPGTPNQPQH TRBJ1-5 - TRBV2
ASSMSSGIGTQY TRBJ2-5 TRBD2 TRBV9
SLGGPGRGNTEAF TRBJ1-1 - TRBV29-1
ATSDPGQSDDYT TRBJ1-2 - TRBV24-1
ASTWGRSSGNTIY TRBJ1-3 - TRBV3-1/TRBV3-2
AWRRIGKLF TRBJ1-4 - TRBV30
ASTIYGLRETQY TRBJ2-5 - TRBV28
ASSQGWSQETQY TRBJ2-5 - TRBV3-1/TRBV3-2
ASSLLQAYEQY TRBJ2-7 - TRBV5-1
ASSLADFQETQY TRBJ2-5 - TRBV7-9
ASSVGGLANTGELF TRBJ2-2 - TRBV9
ASSGGTAGNTIY TRBJ1-3 - TRBV5-1
ASSPRSSSPDTQY TRBJ2-3 - TRBV7-3
ASTSRQGRDGELF TRBJ2-2 TRBD1 TRBV5-4
ASSWAGTDQETQY TRBJ2-5 - TRBV5-1
ASTLGRGWQPQH TRBJ1-5 - TRBV19
ASSPVPGHGYT TRBJ1-2 - TRBV9
ASLGQAATEAF TRBJ1-1 TRBD1 TRBV2
ASSVQGVGSPLH TRBJ1-6 TRBD1 TRBV19
ASSQPFPRPTDTQY TRBJ2-3 - TRBV11-3
ASREDRAMNTEAF TRBJ1-1 TRBD1 TRBV19
ASSIQGPNEKLF TRBJ1-4 - TRBV19
ASSLGQDFNQPQH TRBJ1-5 - TRBV5-1
ASSLGQNNQPQH TRBJ1-5 - TRBV5-1
ASSEGGMNTEAF TRBJ1-1 - TRBV10-1
ASQGMTQNTEAF TRBJ1-1 - TRBV2
ASSIAGGSYEQY TRBJ2-7 TRBD2 TRBV28
ASPLPGAGELF TRBJ2-2 - TRBV27
ASSSGTGKYGYT TRBJ1-2 TRBD1 TRBV5-4
ASSHSDTSTDTQY TRBJ2-3 - TRBV5-1
ASSLRGGPDTQY TRBJ2-3 - TRBV7-3
ASSAGDRTQETQY TRBJ2-5 TRBD1 TRBV9
ASSQGRQGLSTLNTEAF TRBJ1-1 TRBD1 TRBV4-1